This TCR beta chain was found in a study of blood T cells in healthy people across ages. This clonotype occurred a few times. Sample-barcoded 5' priming and a J-beta primer mix drove a second PCR of about 6 to 12 cycles. TCRdb used MiXCR to reprocess the 5' RACE reads, holding one entry per CDR3 protein. The data show 650,000 to 950,000 distinct CDR3 sequences, with under 45% seen just once and roughly 18% held by the top ten. CDR1 MNHNY and CDR2 SVGAGI come from the germline V gene (reference sequence). Trimming removed 2 bases from V and 3 bases from J, with 12 bases in between. CDR3 length: 15 amino acids.

The sequencing input was blood. The TCR sequence derives from a man aged 55 to 70 in good health. This chain connects TRBV6-6 to TRBJ2-3; perhaps D is TRBD1 or TRBD2 (5 bases each). The CDR3 DNA reads as TGTGCCAGCAGTTACAGGCAGGGAGCAACAGATACGCAGTATTTT. This gives the protein CASSYRQGATDTQYF.